Listed here are 30 T cell receptor beta chains from one sample, sequenced in a study of OX40 agonist ivuxolimab in advanced cancers. Some clones are missing from TCRdb's copy, which holds only in-frame ones; the method was immunoSEQ multiplex PCR. The profile shows 75,000 to 95,000 clones, around 87% of them singletons. Here the sequenced sample was CD4+ or CD8+ T cells sorted from blood, taken in a trial of the OX40 agonist ivuxolimab. These receptors were obtained from an adult with an advanced solid tumor such as melanoma, head and neck, liver or kidney cancer.

To note about this clone: Other DNA sequences in the sample encode the same CDR3. The chain couples TRBV11-2 to TRBJ2-7; TRBD2 aligns across 11 bases. V was pared by 1 base and J by 2 bases, with 10 bases of the junction left unmatched. Germline V gene sequence: CDR1 SGHAT, CDR2 FQNNGV. This CDR3 has 18 residues. CDR3 sequence: CASSLARGLAGGTYEQYF. Here the CDR3 DNA reads TGTGCCAGCAGCTTAGCCAGGGGGCTAGCGGGAGGCACCTACGAGCAGTACTTC.

V usage is TRBV19 and J usage is TRBJ1-1, with a possible D match to TRBD1 (5 bases). V lost 7 bases to trimming and J lost 2 bases, with 14 bases between them. Germline CDR1 LNHDA, CDR2 SQIVND (reference sequence). The CDR3 contains 14 residues. The DNA for the CDR3 is TGTGCCAGTACCCCTGGGGGTAGTAACACTGAAGCTTTCTTT. Protein: CASTPGGSNTEAFF.

The genes are TRBV27 and TRBJ1-5; perhaps TRBD1 as D (5 bases). This CDR3 comprises 11 residues. Germline V CDR1 and CDR2: MNHEY, SMNVEV (reference sequence). The chain's CDR3 is CAYRRDQPQHF. In DNA form, the CDR3 reads TGTGCGTACAGGCGGGATCAGCCCCAGCATTTT.

Only one count was recorded for this clone. V gene TRBV5-1 combines with J gene TRBJ1-1; D remains ambiguous. The CDR3 is 15 amino acids. The V and J ends lost 5 bases and 2 bases respectively, with 16 bases between them. Germline assignment: CDR1 SGHRS and CDR2 YFSETQ. The CDR3 is CASSVEGVFNTEAFF. CDR3 DNA: TGCGCCAGCAGTGTGGAGGGTGTGTTTAACACTGAAGCTTTCTTT.

J is TRBJ1-2 and V is TRBV5-1; 12 bases align to TRBD1. Germline values: CDR1 SGHRS, CDR2 YFSETQ. V trimming: 4 bases; J trimming: 8 bases; junction bases outside the gene matches: 6. This CDR3 is built from 14 residues. CDR3 sequence (DNA): TGCGCCAGCAGCCTGGGACAGGGGGCTGGAGGCTACACCTTC. This gives the protein CASSLGQGAGGYTF.

V gene TRBV7-9 combines with J gene TRBJ2-3; weak D call: TRBD1 (5 bases). The V gene's germline CDR1 is SEHNR and CDR2 FQNEAQ (reference sequence). CDR3 size: 16 residues. V lost 0 bases and J lost 5, with 15 bases in between. CDR3 DNA: TGTGCCAGCAGCTTAGCGTTTAACAGGAAAGGAGATACGCAGTATTTT. Its protein product is CASSLAFNRKGDTQYF.

The chain is built from TRBV28 and TRBJ1-1; D ambiguous. Trimming removed 5 bases from V and 7 bases from J, with 14 bases in between. This CDR3 is 13 amino acids long. Per germline, CDR1 MDHEN and CDR2 SYDVKM. Here the CDR3 reads CASSPTHGLEAFF. CDR3 DNA: TGTGCCAGCAGTCCTACCCATGGTCTTGAAGCTTTCTTT. The full variable domain, with the rest looked up from reference TRBV28 and TRBJ1-1, is DVKVTQSSRYLVKRTGEKVFLECVQDMDHENMFWYRQDPGLGLRLIYFSYDVKMKEKGDIPEGYSVSREKKERFSLILESASTNQTSMYLCASSPTHGLEAFFGQGTRLTVV.

Note on this clone: Its ends do not fully match the called genes, so a read error is possible. The CDR3 sequence: CASSSGQPSVF. The DNA for the CDR3 is TGTGCCAGCAGCTCGGGACAGCCTTCCGTCTTC. The chain joins TRBV11-3 to TRBJ2-4; 7 bases agree with TRBD1. The germline V gene encodes CDR1 SGHNT and CDR2 YENEEA. The CDR3 contains 11 residues. Variable domain in full (rest from reference TRBV11-3 and TRBJ2-4): EAGVVQSPRYKIIEKKQPVAFWCNPISGHNTLYWYLQNLGQGPELLIRYENEEAVDDSQLPKDRFSAERLKGVDSTLKIQPAELGDSAVYLCASSSGQPSVFGAGTRLSVL.

This clone was recorded a few times. The rearrangement links TRBV19 to TRBJ2-5; tentative D call: TRBD2 (6 bases). Germline assignment: CDR1 LNHDA and CDR2 SQIVND (reference sequence). The CDR3 consists of 14 residues. Trimming pared 5 bases from V and 6 bases from J, leaving 16 bases between. In DNA form, the CDR3 reads TGTGCCAGTAGTCCCCTCGGGGGTCGGCAGACCCAGTACTTC. Protein sequence: CASSPLGGRQTQYF.

For this clone: Other DNA sequences in this sample translate to the same CDR3. J is TRBJ1-1 and V is TRBV30, with D possibly TRBD1 on 5 matching bases. V gave up 2 bases and J gave up 5 bases, with 9 bases separating them. This CDR3 has 12 amino acids. Germline V gene data show CDR1 as GTSNPN and CDR2 as SVGIG (reference sequence). This CDR3 reads CAWSRGVTEAFF. In nucleotides, the CDR3 is TGTGCCTGGAGTCGGGGCGTGACTGAAGCTTTCTTT.

The V gene is TRBV5-1, the J gene TRBJ2-3; D is uncertain. The V and J ends lost 1 base and 6 bases respectively, with 3 bases between them. CDR3 length: 11 residues. Germline V gene lookup returns CDR1 SGHRS and CDR2 YFSETQ. The CDR3 bases are TGCGCCAGCAGCTTGATCGATACGCAGTATTTT. Translation: CASSLIDTQYF.

The J gene is TRBJ2-1, the V gene TRBV10-1; D is undetermined. The germline V and J ends were trimmed by 0 bases and 3 bases, with 12 bases remaining between them. The germline V gene encodes CDR1 WNHNN and CDR2 SYGVQD (reference sequence). This CDR3 has 16 amino acids. The CDR3, as DNA: TGCGCCAGCAGTGAGTCGATGGGCCAGATCTACAATGAGCAGTTCTTC. Its translation: CASSESMGQIYNEQFF.

The chain couples TRBV14 to TRBJ2-2, with 9 bases aligning to TRBD2. J gave up 3 bases and V 1 base, and 6 bases lay outside the gene matches. The CDR3 spans 17 residues. The V gene's germline CDR1 is SGHDN and CDR2 FVKESK. The CDR3 DNA reads TGTGCCAGCAGCCAAGGGCCTAGCGGGATTTACACCGGGGAGCTGTTTTTT. Translated: CASSQGPSGIYTGELFF. The full variable domain, with the rest looked up from reference TRBV14 and TRBJ2-2, is EAGVTQFPSHSVIEKGQTVTLRCDPISGHDNLYWYRRVMGKEIKFLLHFVKESKQDESGMPNNRFLAERTGGTYSTLKVQPAELEDSGVYFCASSQGPSGIYTGELFFGEGSRLTVL.

A single count supports this clone. The chain has TRBV7-8 and TRBJ2-1; 7 bases line up with TRBD2. Looked up from germline, CDR1 is SGHVS and CDR2 is FQNEAQ. The junction had 8 bases not matched to a gene; V was cut back by 7 bases and J by 5 bases. This CDR3 region has 14 residues. CDR3 in DNA: TGTGCCAGCAATGGGAGGGGCAGGGACAATGAGCAGTTCTTC. Translated, it gives CASNGRGRDNEQFF.

This rearrangement joins TRBV19 to TRBJ2-5; 7 nucleotides line up with TRBD1. The CDR3 is made up of 14 amino acids. After removal of 5 bases from V and 2 bases from J, the junction contained 5 bases not matched to a gene. Germline CDR1 reads LNHDA; CDR2 reads SQIVND (reference sequence). The CDR3 sequence: CASSVQGVQETQYF. The CDR3 DNA reads TGTGCCAGTAGTGTTCAGGGGGTTCAAGAGACCCAGTACTTC.

The chain joins TRBV7-2 to TRBJ1-3, with D possibly matching TRBD1 (5 bases). This CDR3 has 14 amino acids. Trimming took 5 bases from V and 7 from J, leaving 15 bases between them. Germline V gene sequence: CDR1 SGHTA, CDR2 FQGNSA. Written as DNA, the CDR3 is TGTGCCAGCAGCGATCGACAGTCTACGAACACCATATATTTT. Translating it yields CASSDRQSTNTIYF.

For the CDR3, the DNA is TGTGCCAGCAGCTTAGCTAGGACAGGGAAAAATGAGCAGTTCTTC. It translates to CASSLARTGKNEQFF. The chain carries TRBV7-2 and TRBJ2-1; TRBD1 matches 8 bases. Per germline, CDR1 SGHTA and CDR2 FQGNSA. J lost 7 bases, V lost 0 bases, and 5 bases had no gene match. The CDR3 is 15 amino acids.

The chain links TRBV30 to TRBJ2-3; TRBD2 agrees at 12 bases. The CDR3 is 13 residues long. The V gene end was trimmed by 8 bases and the J gene end by 3 bases; junction bases not matched to a gene: 3. The germline V gene encodes CDR1 GTSNPN and CDR2 SVGIG (reference sequence). This chain's CDR3 is CARTSGRTDTQYF. In DNA, the CDR3 is TGTGCCAGAACTAGCGGGAGGACAGATACGCAGTATTTT.

The rearrangement uses TRBV19 and TRBJ2-5; D is unresolved. V lost 1 base and J lost 0, with 6 bases in between. CDR3 length equals 14 residues. Germline loops: CDR1 LNHDA, CDR2 SQIVND (reference sequence). The CDR3 DNA sequence: TGTGCCAGTAGTATAGTTGGAGACCAAGAGACCCAGTACTTC. This codes for CASSIVGDQETQYF. Full variable domain (rest looked up from reference TRBV19 and TRBJ2-5): DGGITQSPKYLFRKEGQNVTLSCEQNLNHDAMYWYRQDPGQGLRLIYYSQIVNDFQKGDIAEGYSVSREKKESFPLTVTSAQKNPTAFYLCASSIVGDQETQYFGPGTRLLVL.

This clone was picked up a small number of times. The chain recombines TRBV5-1 with TRBJ2-2; D ambiguous. Germline V gene lookup returns CDR1 SGHRS and CDR2 YFSETQ. This CDR3 is built from 13 residues. Trimming took off 8 bases at V and 3 bases at J, with 11 bases between the two ends. Here the CDR3 DNA reads TGCGCCAGTCAGTGGGCAGACACCGGGGAGCTGTTTTTT. Amino acid sequence: CASQWADTGELFF.

The V gene is TRBV5-1, the J gene TRBJ2-2, with TRBD2 matching 10 bases. Germline V gene lookup returns CDR1 SGHRS and CDR2 YFSETQ. V was pared by 7 bases and J by 1 base, with 13 bases of the junction left unmatched. The CDR3 runs 18 residues. The CDR3 DNA reads as TGCGCCAGCTCCATACGTCCAGCGGGAGGGTTGAACACCGGGGAGCTGTTTTTT. This codes for CASSIRPAGGLNTGELFF.

V gene TRBV11-3 combines with J gene TRBJ1-3; unclear D gene. CDR3 length: 14 residues. The V end lost 2 bases, the J end lost 4 bases, and 9 bases lay between the germline ends. Germline V lookup: CDR1 SGHNT, CDR2 YENEEA. The CDR3: CASSLNALGNTIYF. The CDR3 coding sequence is TGTGCCAGCAGCTTAAATGCTCTAGGAAACACCATATATTTT.

This clone was seen just once. The gene calls are TRBV6-6 and TRBJ1-3; D perhaps matches TRBD1 (5 bases). CDR3 length: 15 residues. V was cut by 8 bases and J by 2 bases, with 16 bases left in between. CDR1 and CDR2 from the germline V gene are MNHNY and SVGAGI (reference sequence). CDR3 in amino acids: CASGARVTPGNTIYF. CDR3 nucleotides: TGTGCCAGCGGAGCCAGGGTAACCCCTGGAAACACCATATATTTT.

J is TRBJ1-2 and V is TRBV7-2, with 7 nucleotides matching TRBD1. The CDR3 runs 13 residues. Per the germline V gene, CDR1 is SGHTA and CDR2 is FQGNSA. The ends lost 1 base at V and 7 bases at J; junction bases unmatched: 3. The CDR3, as DNA: TGTGCCAGCAGCTTAGTAAGGGGGCTTGGCTACACCTTC. Residues: CASSLVRGLGYTF.

The rearrangement uses TRBV19 and TRBJ2-3, with a possible D match to TRBD1 (6 bases). V shed 5 bases and J shed 0 bases, with 9 bases lying between them. The CDR3 sequence is 14 residues long. Germline loops: CDR1 LNHDA, CDR2 SQIVND (reference sequence). CDR3 region: CASSEQGSTDTQYF. CDR3 DNA: TGTGCCAGTAGTGAACAGGGAAGCACAGATACGCAGTATTTT.

The chain combines TRBV9 with TRBJ2-1, with 15 bases lining up with TRBD2. This CDR3 contains 18 residues. V trimming: 2 bases; J trimming: 6 bases; junction bases outside the gene matches: 9. From germline, CDR1 is SGDLS and CDR2 YYNGEE. The CDR3 loop reads CASSVRTPGLAGGNEQFF. DNA for the CDR3: TGTGCCAGCAGCGTCCGAACTCCGGGACTAGCGGGAGGCAATGAGCAGTTCTTC.

This rearrangement joins TRBV15 to TRBJ1-5; a weak D match, TRBD1 (5 bases). The germline V and J ends were trimmed by 6 bases and 0 bases, with 12 bases remaining between them. The CDR3 is made up of 15 amino acids. CDR1 is LNHNV, CDR2 YYDKDF, per germline (reference sequence). The CDR3 spells CATRRTTSSNQPQHF. For the CDR3, the DNA is TGTGCCACCAGACGGACAACTTCTAGCAATCAGCCCCAGCATTTT.

The chain joins TRBV23-1 to TRBJ1-1; the D gene is possibly TRBD1 (5 bases). TRBV23-1 is labeled an ORF, and its function is uncertain. The CDR3 consists of 14 residues. Trimming took off 0 bases at V and 4 bases at J, with 9 bases between the two ends. CDR3 sequence reads: CASSQSFDSTEAFF. The CDR3 DNA reads TGCGCCAGCAGTCAATCTTTCGACAGCACTGAAGCTTTCTTT.

The chain joins TRBV6-6 to TRBJ2-7; D tentatively reads TRBD1 or TRBD2 (6 bases each). This CDR3 is built from 14 residues. Germline lookup yields CDR1 MNHNY and CDR2 SVGAGI (reference sequence). V dropped 5 bases and J dropped 2 bases, with 13 bases sitting between them. The CDR3 DNA is TGTGCCAGCAGTCTCGGGGGCCAAACCTACGAGCAGTACGTC. Its translation is CASSLGGQTYEQYV.

This chain connects TRBV27 to TRBJ2-3; weak D call: TRBD2 (6 bases). Trimming shortened V by 5 bases and J by 4 bases, and 19 bases separated the two germline ends. The CDR3 spans 16 residues. Germline values: CDR1 MNHEY, CDR2 SMNVEV (reference sequence). CDR3 coding DNA: TGTGCCAGCAGTCCCCTTCTGACGGGAGTGGCAGATACGCAGTATTTT. It codes for CASSPLLTGVADTQYF.